Presented here are 26 T cell receptor beta chains from one specimen sequenced in a study of identical twins. In TCRdb, the 5' RACE reads were re-called with MiXCR into one record per CDR3 protein. The repertoire holds approximately 220,000 distinct CDR3 sequences, with roughly 9.4% as singletons. Sequenced: memory (CD45RO+) T cells sorted from blood. Receptor source: a woman under 30 in good health.

This chain joins TRBV4-2 and TRBJ2-1; 7 bases are shared with TRBD2. The V gene's germline CDR1 is LGHNA and CDR2 YNFKEQ. The J segment lost 5 bases and the V segment lost 1 base, leaving 8 bases of the junction unmatched. This CDR3 is 16 amino acids long. The CDR3 coding sequence is TGTGCCAGCAGCCAAGTCGTCGCTAGCGGAGACAATGAGCAGTTCTTC. Its protein product is CASSQVVASGDNEQFF.

The chain combines TRBV4-1 with TRBJ2-3; the D gene is possibly TRBD2 (5 bases). Germline V lookup: CDR1 MGHRA, CDR2 YSYEKL. Deletions cut 1 base from V and 5 bases from J, with 16 bases between. The CDR3 contains 16 residues. The CDR3 is CASSQVRSGILDTQYF. CDR3 nucleotides: TGCGCCAGCAGCCAAGTGAGGAGCGGTATATTAGATACGCAGTATTTT.

A few counts support this clonotype. The CDR3, as DNA: TGCAGTGCTAGAGATCCCCTACAGAATGCGGATAATTCACCCCTCCACTTT. As protein: CSARDPLQNADNSPLHF. This sequence joins TRBV20-1 and TRBJ1-6; D remains ambiguous. In germline, CDR1 is DFQATT, CDR2 SNEGSKA (reference sequence). V was shortened by 0 bases and J by 5 bases, with 17 bases between the two germline ends. This CDR3 is 17 amino acids long.

This clonotype turned up a few times. The DNA for the CDR3 is TGTGCCAGCAACCTCAGGGCGGGGGGCGAGGAGACCCAGTACTTC. Its translation: CASNLRAGGEETQYF. This chain joins TRBV5-5 and TRBJ2-5; 8 bases agree with TRBD2. The CDR3 runs to 15 residues. Germline assignment: CDR1 SGHKS and CDR2 YYEKEE (reference sequence). Trimming took 6 bases from V and 5 from J; bases not matched to a gene: 12.

The chain carries TRBV7-2 and TRBJ2-1; D not resolved. CDR1 and CDR2 (germline): SGHTA, FQGNSA. The CDR3 totals 14 residues. The ends were cut back, 2 bases at V and 0 bases at J, with 5 bases in the middle. CDR3 nucleotide sequence: TGTGCCAGCAGCTTACCTAGCTCCTACAATGAGCAGTTCTTC. The encoded protein is CASSLPSSYNEQFF.

This clonotype was observed at least ten times. This chain connects TRBV12-3 or TRBV12-4 to TRBJ1-2; 7 bases match TRBD1. With 6 bases clipped from V and 6 bases from J, the junction kept 7 bases outside the gene matches. The CDR3 is made up of 13 amino acids. The CDR3 sequence: CASRGDRKDGYTF. In DNA form, the CDR3 reads TGTGCCAGCAGGGGGGACAGAAAGGATGGCTACACCTTC.

Ten or more counts support this clonotype. V and J are TRBV29-1 and TRBJ1-1, with 9 nucleotides matching TRBD1. CDR3 length: 15 residues. V trimming: 7 bases; J trimming: 0 bases; junction bases outside the gene matches: 9. The germline V gene has CDR1 SQVTM and CDR2 ANQGSEA. The CDR3 reads CSGGPGQGMNTEAFF. The CDR3 region has the DNA TGCAGCGGGGGGCCGGGACAGGGCATGAACACTGAAGCTTTCTTT.

J is TRBJ1-1 and V is TRBV10-3; 12 positions agree with TRBD1. The germline V gene encodes CDR1 ENHRY and CDR2 SYGVKD. This CDR3 has 15 amino acids. The ends lost 6 bases at V and 4 bases at J; junction bases unmatched: 6. The CDR3: CAIRGTGGEATEAFF. The CDR3 region has the DNA TGTGCCATCAGAGGGACAGGGGGCGAGGCCACTGAAGCTTTCTTT.

The chain is built from TRBV7-3 and TRBJ2-7; D may be TRBD1 or TRBD2 (7 bases each). Germline assignment: CDR1 SGHTA and CDR2 FQGTGA. The V gene lost 4 bases and the J gene lost 7 bases, with 23 bases spanning the gap. There are 16 residues in the CDR3. This chain's CDR3 is CASSSNGEGARGEQYF. CDR3 bases: TGTGCCAGCAGCTCCAACGGGGAGGGGGCGAGGGGAGAGCAGTACTTC.

With regard to this clonotype: Here the CDR3 omits its conserved ending phenylalanine or tryptophan, so a read error is the likely source. No DNA is shown, since the ends of the CDR3 on it are uncertain; the CDR3 is the one TCRdb lists. The chain combines TRBV7-9 with TRBJ2-1; whether TRBD2, the table's D call, matches the DNA was not checked. With termini counted, the CDR3 has 12 amino acids. CDR1 is SEHNR and CDR2 is FQNEAQ in the germline V gene (reference sequence). This chain's CDR3 is CASSPPGLAGVV.

In this sample, this clonotype turned up a few times. The V gene is TRBV6-2 or TRBV6-3, the J gene TRBJ2-3, with 7 bases fitting TRBD2. The CDR3 length is 13 residues. Germline-derived CDR1 and CDR2 are MNHEY and SVGEGT. V lost 6 bases, J lost 6 bases, and 6 bases stayed unmatched. The CDR3 nucleotides are TGTGCCAGCAGAAGGGGACTATCGGATACGCAGTATTTT. Protein product: CASRRGLSDTQYF.

This clonotype was seen many times. The rearrangement joins TRBV3-1 to TRBJ2-3; no definite D call. Between the trimmed V and J ends, which lost 4 bases and 5 bases, there was a span of 10 bases. CDR1 is LGHDT, CDR2 YNNKEL, per germline (reference sequence). This CDR3 region has 13 residues. CDR3 amino acids: CASSLNYRDTQYF. CDR3 coding DNA: TGTGCCAGCAGCCTAAACTACCGAGATACGCAGTATTTT.

This chain joins TRBV12-3 or TRBV12-4 and TRBJ2-2, with D maybe TRBD2 (6 bases). This CDR3 region has 15 residues. The ends were cut back, 2 bases at V and 2 bases at J, with 9 bases in the middle. The CDR3 coding sequence is TGTGCCAGCAGTTTATATAGCGGAAACACCGGGGAGCTGTTTTTT. It encodes CASSLYSGNTGELFF.

This clonotype has only a few counts. This rearrangement joins TRBV3-1 to TRBJ2-7, with 8 bases fitting TRBD1. Germline loops: CDR1 LGHDT, CDR2 YNNKEL (reference sequence). This CDR3 is built from 13 residues. V shed 4 bases, J shed 5 bases, and the junction held 4 bases outside the gene matches. The CDR3 sequence is CASSLTGAHEQYF. CDR3 bases: TGTGCCAGCAGCCTGACAGGGGCCCACGAGCAGTACTTC.

This clonotype was seen a handful of times. The chain couples TRBV3-1 to TRBJ2-1; no clear D gene. V lost 4 bases and J 3 bases, leaving 7 bases between the germline ends. Germline V gene sequence: CDR1 LGHDT, CDR2 YNNKEL (reference sequence). CDR3 length: 13 residues. This CDR3 reads CASSLENYNEQFF. As DNA, the CDR3 is TGTGCCAGCAGCCTCGAGAACTACAATGAGCAGTTCTTC.

The table lists this clonotype with a few counts. The chain recombines TRBV11-1 with TRBJ2-6; D ambiguous. The CDR3 totals 18 residues. The V gene lost 7 bases and the J gene lost 0 bases, with 19 bases spanning the gap. Germline-derived CDR1 and CDR2 are SGHAT and FQDESV (reference sequence). DNA of the CDR3: TGTGCCAGCACCTACCGTCGGGCAGAACTCTCTGGGGCCAACGTCCTGACTTTC. As protein: CASTYRRAELSGANVLTF.

This clonotype was counted between two and nine times. This rearrangement joins TRBV20-1 to TRBJ2-1; weak D call: TRBD2 (6 bases). V gave up 5 bases and J gave up 10 bases, with 15 bases separating them. Germline V gives CDR1 DFQATT, CDR2 SNEGSKA (reference sequence). CDR3 size: 12 residues. The CDR3 sequence is CSAGSWGDEQFF. The CDR3, as DNA: TGCAGTGCTGGTAGTTGGGGGGACGAGCAGTTCTTC.

The V gene is TRBV7-9, the J gene TRBJ1-2; weak D call: TRBD1 (6 bases). Germline V CDR1 and CDR2: SEHNR, FQNEAQ (reference sequence). With 6 bases removed from V and 8 bases from J, the gap between germline ends came to 19 bases. This CDR3 region has 14 residues. The CDR3 reads CASSPWTVTNGYTF. Written as DNA, the CDR3 is TGTGCCAGCAGTCCTTGGACAGTGACCAACGGCTACACCTTC. Based on the CDR3 plus reference TRBV7-9 and TRBJ1-2, the full variable domain is DTGVSQNPRHKITKRGQNVTFRCDPISEHNRLYWYRQTLGQGPEFLTYFQNEAQLEKSRLLSDRFSAERPKGSFSTLEIQRTEQGDSAMYLCASSPWTVTNGYTFGSGTRLTVV.

Ten or more counts support this clonotype. This rearrangement joins TRBV3-1 to TRBJ1-1, with D hard to call. V was shortened by 6 bases and J by 1 base, with 3 bases between the two germline ends. This CDR3 is 11 amino acids long. The germline gives CDR1 LGHDT, CDR2 YNNKEL (reference sequence). CDR3 sequence (DNA): TGTGCCAGCAGGAGGAACACTGAAGCTTTCTTT. Translating it yields CASRRNTEAFF. Using reference TRBV3-1 and TRBJ1-1 for the parts outside the CDR3, the full variable domain is DTAVSQTPKYLVTQMGNDKSIKCEQNLGHDTMYWYKQDSKKFLKIMFSYNNKELIINETVPNRFSPKSPDKAHLNLHINSLELGDSAVYFCASRRNTEAFFGQGTRLTVV.

This clonotype turned up a few times. The V and J genes are TRBV20-1 and TRBJ1-1; D call uncertain. The CDR3 runs to 13 residues. CDR1 and CDR2 from the germline V gene are DFQATT and SNEGSKA (reference sequence). V lost 6 bases to trimming and J lost 0 bases, with 11 bases between them. The CDR3 reads CSAPRGLNTEAFF. The DNA of the CDR3 is TGCAGTGCCCCCCGGGGTTTGAACACTGAAGCTTTCTTT.

There are many counts of this clonotype. The chain uses TRBV5-1 and TRBJ1-2; D may be TRBD1 (5 bases). V lost 4 bases, J lost 6 bases, and 19 bases lay in between. The CDR3 is made up of 15 amino acids. Germline V gene data show CDR1 as SGHRS and CDR2 as YFSETQ. CDR3 in amino acids: CASSRTAGRGDGYTF. The CDR3 bases are TGCGCCAGCAGCAGAACGGCAGGCCGGGGCGATGGCTACACCTTC.

The gene calls are TRBV20-1 and TRBJ2-3; 11 bases line up with TRBD2. V shed 6 bases and J 4 bases; nucleotides not matched to a gene: 9. The CDR3 runs to 15 residues. Germline loops: CDR1 DFQATT, CDR2 SNEGSKA (reference sequence). CDR3 DNA: TGCAGTGCCTTCACTAGCGGGAGTTGGGCAGATACGCAGTATTTT. It encodes CSAFTSGSWADTQYF.

The table lists this clonotype with a few counts. V usage is TRBV12-3 or TRBV12-4 and J usage is TRBJ1-1; no reliable D call. The CDR3 length is 14 residues. V gave up 6 bases and J gave up 0 bases, with 11 bases separating them. The DNA of the CDR3 is TGTGCCAGCAGGGTCATAGGCATGAACACTGAAGCTTTCTTT. It is translated as CASRVIGMNTEAFF.

This clonotype appeared a few times. This chain links TRBV11-3 with TRBJ2-1, with 7 bases lining up with TRBD2. The CDR3 is 15 residues long. The junction had 11 bases not matched to a gene; V was cut back by 4 bases and J by 8 bases. Germline V gives CDR1 SGHNT, CDR2 YENEEA. As DNA, the CDR3 is TGTGCCAGCAGCTCAAGGCGGGAGATGGGCCATGAGCAGTTCTTC. It translates to CASSSRREMGHEQFF.

V gene TRBV2 combines with J gene TRBJ2-1; 12 bases map to TRBD2. The CDR3 runs 14 residues. Germline V gene sequence: CDR1 SNHLY, CDR2 FYNNEI. V lost 7 bases, J lost 8 bases, and 6 bases stayed unmatched. The CDR3 reads CASTQTSGSHEQFF. Written as DNA, the CDR3 is TGTGCCAGCACCCAGACTAGCGGGAGCCATGAGCAGTTCTTC.

V usage is TRBV18 and J usage is TRBJ2-1, with a possible D match to TRBD2 (5 bases). The CDR3 runs to 13 residues. Germline loops: CDR1 KGHSH, CDR2 LQKENI. V lost 5 bases, J lost 6 bases, and 11 bases lay in between. CDR3: CASSEGAANEQFF. Here the CDR3 DNA reads TGTGCCAGCTCAGAAGGAGCGGCCAATGAGCAGTTCTTC.